Each of the 24 T cell receptor beta chains below was sequenced from the same sample in a study of cytomegalovirus exposure and HLA in healthy donors. Here immunoSEQ multiplex PCR was the method, and the copy in TCRdb shows in-frame clones only, minus some. The sample carries some 250,000 clones, about 92% recorded once. Sequenced: PBMCs. The origin of the receptors is a woman between 25 and 40 years old in good health and CMV-seronegative.

This clone was seen a handful of times. The V and J genes are TRBV25-1 and TRBJ2-7; D not resolved. Germline CDR1 and CDR2: MGHDK and SYGVNS. V was shortened by 5 bases and J by 3 bases, with 5 bases between the two germline ends. The CDR3 is 11 residues long. CDR3 DNA sequence: TGTGCCAGCAGTCGAGACTACGAGCAGTACTTC. Its translation: CASSRDYEQYF.

Points on this clone: An end of the junction differs from the germline gene, which may be a read error. The chain has TRBV6-6 and TRBJ1-1; D remains ambiguous. Germline values: CDR1 MNHNY, CDR2 SVGAGI (reference sequence). The CDR3 extends over 9 amino acids. The DNA of the CDR3 is TGTGCCAGCAGCCCCCCGAGGGTCTTT. Protein sequence: CASSPPRVF.

J is TRBJ2-1 and V is TRBV6-1; TRBD1 matches at 9 bases. The CDR3 runs 16 residues. V gave up 1 base and J gave up 4 bases; unmatched junction bases: 5. Germline assignment: CDR1 MNHNS and CDR2 SASEGT. The CDR3 region has the DNA TGTGCCAGCAGTGAAGTGGGACAGGGAGGTTACAATGAGCAGTTCTTC. Protein product: CASSEVGQGGYNEQFF.

The V and J genes are TRBV12-5 and TRBJ2-3; D unresolved. Trimming pared 2 bases from V and 1 base from J, leaving 10 bases between. CDR1 and CDR2 from the germline V gene are LGHNT and FRNRAP. The CDR3 sequence is 15 residues long. The CDR3 DNA reads TGTGCTAGTGGTTTGAACATTGGTGGCACAGATACGCAGTATTTT. Encoded protein: CASGLNIGGTDTQYF.

This chain connects TRBV4-2 to TRBJ2-2; possible D gene TRBD2, 6 bases. The CDR3 runs 14 residues. Trimming removed 8 bases from V and 4 bases from J, with 14 bases in between. Per the germline V gene, CDR1 is LGHNA and CDR2 is YNFKEQ. CDR3 residues: CASQGGVVTGELFF. CDR3 nucleotide sequence: TGTGCCAGCCAAGGAGGGGTGGTCACCGGGGAGCTGTTTTTT.

This chain uses TRBV7-3 with TRBJ2-3; D gene uncertain. Trimming removed 5 bases at V and 11 bases at J, with 14 bases between. The CDR3 totals 12 residues. Germline V gene data show CDR1 as SGHTA and CDR2 as FQGTGA. The CDR3 sequence: CASSNDGRGQYF. As DNA, the CDR3 is TGTGCCAGCAGCAACGACGGACGAGGGCAGTATTTT. The full variable domain, rest sourced from reference TRBV7-3 and TRBJ2-3, is GAGVSQTPSNKVTEKGKYVELRCDPISGHTALYWYRQSLGQGPEFLIYFQGTGAADDSGLPNDRFFAVRPEGSVSTLKIQRTERGDSAVYLCASSNDGRGQYFGPGTRLTVL.

The chain uses TRBV29-1 and TRBJ2-7; 9 bases match TRBD2. This CDR3 comprises 13 residues. Germline V CDR1 and CDR2: SQVTM, ANQGSEA. Unmatched junction bases numbered 5, after V lost 5 bases and J lost 3 bases. The CDR3 DNA is TGCAGCGTTACGACTAGCGGACTCTACGAGCAGTACTTC. It encodes CSVTTSGLYEQYF.

This clone has only a few counts. Other DNA sequences of this sample code for an identical CDR3. The chain is built from TRBV27 and TRBJ2-7; unclear D gene. There are 13 residues in the CDR3. From germline, CDR1 is MNHEY and CDR2 SMNVEV (reference sequence). The ends were cut back, 3 bases at V and 3 bases at J, with 9 bases in the middle. The CDR3 DNA is TGTGCCAGCAGTTTCGGTCAGGACTACGAGCAGTACTTC. This encodes CASSFGQDYEQYF.

This chain links TRBV7-2 with TRBJ2-7, with D unresolved. The CDR3 is 13 residues long. Germline-derived CDR1 and CDR2 are SGHTA and FQGNSA. V gave up 1 base and J gave up 4 bases, with 8 bases separating them. For the CDR3, the DNA is TGTGCCAGCAGCTTAGAGGGCCGATACGAGCAGTACTTC. Its translation: CASSLEGRYEQYF.

This chain uses TRBV4-2 with TRBJ1-4; TRBD1 agrees at 7 bases. The V gene's germline CDR1 is LGHNA and CDR2 YNFKEQ. The CDR3 sequence is 19 residues long. The V segment lost 4 bases and the J segment 3 bases; nucleotides outside the gene matches: 17. The CDR3 is CASSLTLPGRGLPNEKLFF. The CDR3 DNA sequence: TGTGCCAGCAGCCTCACTCTCCCGGGAAGGGGGCTACCTAATGAAAAACTGTTTTTT.

This chain uses TRBV7-9 with TRBJ2-2; 7 nucleotides agree with TRBD1. Germline V gene sequence: CDR1 SEHNR, CDR2 FQNEAQ (reference sequence). The CDR3 consists of 16 residues. Trimming cost V 5 bases and J 3 bases; bases outside gene matches: 9. The CDR3 nucleotides read TGTGCCAGCAGCCCAGGACCGGGACAGCACACCGGGGAGCTGTTTTTT. It encodes CASSPGPGQHTGELFF.

V is TRBV29-1 and J is TRBJ2-4, with a tentative D call TRBD2 (6 bases). Trimming took 6 bases from V and 6 from J, leaving 12 bases between them. The germline CDR1 and CDR2 sequences are SQVTM and ANQGSEA. The CDR3 is 12 residues long. The CDR3 reads CSVAPEGNIQYF. The CDR3 nucleotides are TGCAGCGTGGCCCCGGAGGGAAACATTCAGTACTTC.

The V gene is TRBV19, the J gene TRBJ1-5; perhaps TRBD1 as D (5 bases). V gave up 7 bases and J gave up 7 bases, with 23 bases separating them. This CDR3 spans 16 amino acids. Germline CDR1 LNHDA, CDR2 SQIVND (reference sequence). The CDR3 is CASKDLVGLMGQPQHF. CDR3 in DNA: TGTGCCAGTAAGGATTTAGTGGGGCTGATGGGACAGCCCCAGCATTTT.

The count of this clone is one. J is TRBJ2-2 and V is TRBV6-1; possibly TRBD1 for D (5 bases). Trimming left V 0 bases short and J 4 bases short, with 12 bases between. Germline lookup yields CDR1 MNHNS and CDR2 SASEGT. The CDR3 has 16 amino acids. The DNA of the CDR3 is TGTGCCAGCAGTGAAGCGGCGCAGGGCAGCACCGGGGAGCTGTTTTTT. Translation gives CASSEAAQGSTGELFF.

The chain joins TRBV7-3 to TRBJ2-1; the match to TRBD2 covers 10 bases. Germline V lookup: CDR1 SGHTA, CDR2 FQGTGA. The CDR3 runs to 16 residues. The V and J ends lost 3 bases and 7 bases, in that order; junction bases with no gene match: 9. The CDR3 spells CASSFTPSGSINEQFF. CDR3 coding DNA: TGTGCCAGCAGCTTTACCCCTAGCGGGAGTATAAATGAGCAGTTCTTC.

The chain links TRBV18 to TRBJ2-4; TRBD1 matches 9 bases. The CDR3 spans 16 residues. Germline V CDR1 and CDR2: KGHSH, LQKENI. V shed 2 bases and J 4 bases; nucleotides not matched to a gene: 6. In DNA form, the CDR3 reads TGTGCCAGCTCACCAAATTCCGGACAGGGGAAAAACATTCAGTACTTC. This sequence encodes CASSPNSGQGKNIQYF.

The chain uses TRBV5-6 and TRBJ2-2; tentatively, D is TRBD2 (6 bases). The CDR3 loop spans 16 amino acids. Germline-derived CDR1 and CDR2 are SGHDT and YYEEEE. Trimming pared 0 bases from V and 7 bases from J, leaving 16 bases between. The CDR3 is CASSLAGGSWNGELFF. The CDR3 DNA sequence: TGTGCCAGCAGCTTGGCTGGGGGGAGCTGGAACGGGGAGCTGTTTTTT.

V is TRBV6-5 and J is TRBJ2-7; 8 bases match TRBD2. The trim removed 8 bases at V and 4 bases at J, leaving 10 bases unmatched. The CDR3 extends over 14 amino acids. Germline V gene sequence: CDR1 MNHEY, CDR2 SVGAGI. CDR3 nucleotide sequence: TGTGCCAGCCGGTGGGCGGGAGGCGAGTACGAGCAGTACTTC. Protein sequence: CASRWAGGEYEQYF.

The V gene is TRBV19, the J gene TRBJ2-7, with 8 bases identical to TRBD2. The junction had 11 bases not matched to a gene; V was cut back by 5 bases and J by 5 bases. The CDR3 spans 15 residues. Germline CDR1 is LNHDA and CDR2 is SQIVND (reference sequence). Written as DNA, the CDR3 is TGTGCCAGTAGTCTTCGAGCGGGAGAGAGGAACGAGCAGTACTTC. Amino acid sequence: CASSLRAGERNEQYF.

This chain uses TRBV6-4 with TRBJ2-1; 11 bases line up with TRBD2. CDR1 is MRHNA and CDR2 is SNTAGT in the germline V gene. The junction had 4 bases not matched to a gene; V was cut back by 6 bases and J by 6 bases. This CDR3 comprises 14 residues. CDR3 amino acids: CASRRLAGSNEQFF. CDR3 nucleotides: TGTGCCAGCAGGCGACTAGCGGGAAGCAATGAGCAGTTCTTC.

The chain is built from TRBV14 and TRBJ2-1; D is uncertain. The V end lost 6 bases, the J end lost 4 bases, and 16 bases lay between the germline ends. Germline V CDR1 and CDR2: SGHDN, FVKESK. The CDR3 runs 15 residues. The DNA for the CDR3 is TGTGCCAGCAGTCAGTTTCTAGAGATGTACAATGAGCAGTTCTTC. It is translated as CASSQFLEMYNEQFF.

The chain couples TRBV27 to TRBJ1-5; no firm D call. Trimming pared 1 base from V and 2 bases from J, leaving 6 bases between. Germline CDR1 and CDR2: MNHEY and SMNVEV (reference sequence). The CDR3 spans 14 residues. CDR3 nucleotides: TGTGCCAGCAGTTTATTTCCGGGCAATCAGCCCCAGCATTTT. This gives the protein CASSLFPGNQPQHF.

The gene calls are TRBV28 and TRBJ2-7, with a possible D match to TRBD1 (6 bases). Per germline, CDR1 MDHEN and CDR2 SYDVKM. Trimming shortened V by 6 bases and J by 2 bases, and 17 bases separated the two germline ends. The CDR3 contains 15 residues. CDR3 sequence reads: CASSPPGTTTYEQYF. The CDR3, as DNA: TGTGCCAGCAGCCCGCCCGGGACAACCACCTACGAGCAGTACTTC.

The V and J genes are TRBV19 and TRBJ1-5; a possible D gene is TRBD1 (6 bases). Trimming left V 1 base short and J 4 bases short, with 11 bases between. This CDR3 contains 15 residues. CDR1 and CDR2 from the germline V gene are LNHDA and SQIVND (reference sequence). CDR3 sequence (DNA): TGTGCCAGTAGTATAGTTTGGGGGGCAAATCAGCCCCAGCATTTT. It codes for CASSIVWGANQPQHF. Supplemented by reference TRBV19 and TRBJ1-5, the full variable domain reads DGGITQSPKYLFRKEGQNVTLSCEQNLNHDAMYWYRQDPGQGLRLIYYSQIVNDFQKGDIAEGYSVSREKKESFPLTVTSAQKNPTAFYLCASSIVWGANQPQHFGDGTRLSIL.